This TCR beta chain was sequenced in a study of blood T cell repertoires in COVID-19. Looking at the study overall: Samples came from the United States, Italy and Spain, spanning acute and convalescent COVID-19.

CDR1 is SGDLS and CDR2 is YYNGEE in the germline V gene. There are 15 residues in the CDR3. Trimming removed 0 bases from V and 0 bases from J, with 10 bases in between. TCRdb keeps only in-frame clones here, not all; method: immunoSEQ multiplex PCR. The data show 200,000 to 250,000 clones, approximately 90% seen once. Input material: peripheral blood. The sequence derives from a man in his sixties with COVID-19, enrolled during active disease. The chain recombines TRBV9 with TRBJ2-7; D uncertain. The DNA of the CDR3 is TGTGCCAGCAGCGTAGGGGCTAACCCCTCCTACGAGCAGTACTTC. This encodes CASSVGANPSYEQYF.